Listed below are T cell receptor beta chains from one sample, sequenced in a study of blood T cell repertoires in COVID-19. Here immunoSEQ multiplex PCR was the method, and the copy in TCRdb shows in-frame clones only, minus some. The sample lists 110,000 or so clones, about four fifths occurring once. The material sequenced was peripheral blood. Receptors originate from a woman in her 70s with acute or convalescent COVID-19. Both conserved end residues are trimmed from each CDR3. D genes are given only for firm matches. Clone size is stated in some rows and not others, as once, few, many or a class when expanded.

abundance,d_gene,j_gene,v_gene,CDR3aa
.,TRBD1,TRBJ1-2,TRBV15,ATSRGQGDDYGYT
.,.,TRBJ1-2,TRBV27,ASSLTGGLLRYGYT
.,TRBD1,TRBJ2-7,TRBV3-1/TRBV3-2,ASSQGTGEGEQY
once,.,TRBJ1-2,TRBV20-1,SARGGTGYT
.,TRBD1,TRBJ1-6,TRBV6-6,ATRGSGGNSPLH
.,.,TRBJ2-7,TRBV27,ASSLWGGAYEQY
.,.,TRBJ2-1,TRBV7-2,ASSFSSGLTPEQF
.,.,TRBJ2-7,TRBV7-9,ASSPRDLPYEQY
once,.,TRBJ2-2,TRBV6-5,ASSDQGNTGELF
.,.,TRBJ2-2,TRBV3-1/TRBV3-2,ASSELRGELF
.,.,TRBJ1-3,TRBV30,AWSATVSGNTIY
.,TRBD2,TRBJ2-2,TRBV3-1/TRBV3-2,ASSQDYGGRVGELF
.,.,TRBJ2-7,TRBV11-1,ASSFNRDNTYEQY
.,TRBD2,TRBJ2-7,TRBV7-2,ASSARLAGVLEQY
few,.,TRBJ1-6,TRBV28,ASSFRIGRGYNSPLH
.,TRBD1,TRBJ1-2,TRBV5-1,ASSLGVGTANYGYT
.,TRBD1,TRBJ1-1,TRBV5-1,ASSLGTAPGNTEAF
once,TRBD2,TRBJ2-1,TRBV6-4,ASSVVAGPHNEQF
.,.,TRBJ2-1,TRBV15,ATSAGIGSSYNEQF
.,.,TRBJ1-1,TRBV7-9,ASRQVGTEAF
.,TRBD1,TRBJ1-1,TRBV7-9,ASSFGQGLTEAF
.,TRBD1,TRBJ1-2,TRBV19,ASQDRVLYGYT
once,.,TRBJ2-2,TRBV5-1,ASSFRDQYTGELF
.,TRBD2,TRBJ2-1,TRBV11-2,ASNRLAGSSYNEQF
once,TRBD2,TRBJ2-2,TRBV7-8,ASSLYVAGRPGELF
.,.,TRBJ2-7,TRBV11-1,ASSFSDTYEQY
.,.,TRBJ1-1,TRBV5-6,ASSPLGGLNTEAF
.,.,TRBJ1-5,TRBV12-5,ASGIQPTDGNQPQH
.,.,TRBJ1-2,TRBV27,ASRPDRQGKVAQYGYT
.,.,TRBJ1-2,TRBV6-2/TRBV6-3,ASSYSGTAYGYT
.,.,TRBJ2-1,TRBV7-6,ASSLDGDGLYGHEQF
.,TRBD1,TRBJ1-3,TRBV29-1,SVAASTGGPMSSGNTIY
.,TRBD1,TRBJ1-2,TRBV15,ATSRDETGTGYT
.,.,TRBJ2-3,TRBV7-2,ASSLSWEVGTDTQY
.,.,TRBJ1-3,TRBV30,AWSARGNTIY
.,.,TRBJ1-3,TRBV7-2,ASSLGLGVSGNTIY
.,.,TRBJ1-4,TRBV28,ASSLVQENEKLF
.,TRBD2,TRBJ2-1,TRBV20-1,SASSSGASGPYNEQF
.,.,TRBJ2-1,TRBV5-5,ASSLAHLYNEQF
.,TRBD1,TRBJ1-5,TRBV6-5,ASSYLRDRYNQPQH
.,TRBD1,TRBJ2-7,TRBV3-1/TRBV3-2,ASSQAGQGFYEQY
once,TRBD1,TRBJ2-5,TRBV28,ASSLPQQGAFETQY
.,.,TRBJ1-1,TRBV27,ASSLTPTVNTEAF
few,TRBD1,TRBJ2-1,TRBV28,ASSPTPGTALYNEQF
.,.,TRBJ1-6,TRBV6-2/TRBV6-3,ASSYEPGTPLH
.,.,TRBJ2-7,TRBV24-1,ATSVTGGAGKQY
.,.,TRBJ1-1,TRBV2,ASHQTTPNTEAF
.,TRBD1,TRBJ2-2,TRBV6-2/TRBV6-3,ASSYSTGGVNTGELF
.,.,TRBJ2-3,TRBV19,ASSKTVDTQY
.,TRBD2,TRBJ2-2,TRBV28,ASSPVLAGLTGELF
.,TRBD2,TRBJ2-3,TRBV5-1,ASSLGLAGASTDTQY
.,TRBD2,TRBJ2-3,TRBV10-1,ASSLGLAGRTDTQY
few,TRBD1,TRBJ2-3,TRBV19,ASTWDRTDTQY